This T cell receptor (beta chain) is drawn from a study of Graves' ophthalmopathy and Graves' hyperthyroidism. This clonotype was detected only a few times. Its antigen is as yet unknown. A diagnosis was made from clinical symptoms together with serum thyroxine, TRAb, thyroid ultrasound and orbital computed tomography. In germline, CDR1 is DFQATT, CDR2 SNEGSKA (reference sequence). V lost 5 bases to trimming and J lost 7 bases; unmatched junction nucleotides: 12. The CDR3 extends over 15 amino acids. The authors amplified TCR beta CDR3 regions from RNA transcripts. In the first round, RT-PCR was carried out with HTBI primers, and a multiplex PCR formed the second round. TCRdb reanalysed the multiplex PCR reads using MiXCR and keeps one entry per CDR3 protein. The sample lists 35,000 to 50,000 distinct CDR3 sequences, roughly 50% occurring once. General study points: Classification of ophthalmopathy versus stable hyperthyroidism by a 13-signature model yielded 85% to 90% sensitivity and just over 80% specificity.

The clonotype was recovered from an adult woman with stable Graves' hyperthyroidism. The V and J genes are TRBV20-1 and TRBJ2-1; 9 nucleotides align to TRBD2. Sequencing was performed on peripheral blood. The chain's CDR3 is CSASLGGRAFNEQFF. CDR3 sequence (DNA): TGCAGTGCTTCCCTGGGCGGGAGGGCCTTTAATGAGCAGTTCTTC.